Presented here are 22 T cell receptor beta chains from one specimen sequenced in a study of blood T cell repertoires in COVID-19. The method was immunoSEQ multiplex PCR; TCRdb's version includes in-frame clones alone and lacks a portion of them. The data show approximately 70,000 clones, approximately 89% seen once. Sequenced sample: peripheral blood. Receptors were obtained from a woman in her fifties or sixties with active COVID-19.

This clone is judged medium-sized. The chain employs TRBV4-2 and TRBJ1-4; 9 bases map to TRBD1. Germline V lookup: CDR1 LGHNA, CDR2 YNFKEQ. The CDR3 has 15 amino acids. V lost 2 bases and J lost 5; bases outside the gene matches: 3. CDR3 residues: CASSQLTGGNEKLFF. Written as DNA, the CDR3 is TGTGCCAGCAGCCAACTCACAGGGGGCAATGAAAAACTGTTTTTT.

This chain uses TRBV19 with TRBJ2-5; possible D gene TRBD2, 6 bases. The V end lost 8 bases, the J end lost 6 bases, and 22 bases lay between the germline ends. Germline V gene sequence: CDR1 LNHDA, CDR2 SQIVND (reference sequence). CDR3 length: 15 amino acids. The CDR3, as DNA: TGTGCCAGTTCCTTAGGGTACGGGGGTGTTCAGACCCAGTACTTC. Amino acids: CASSLGYGGVQTQYF.

The CDR3 protein is CASSSTKTFGSTDTQYF. The CDR3 bases are TGTGCCAGCTCATCGACAAAAACCTTTGGGAGCACAGATACGCAGTATTTT. The rearrangement links TRBV18 to TRBJ2-3, with D unclear. From germline, CDR1 is KGHSH and CDR2 LQKENI. V was clipped by 5 bases and J by 0 bases, with 18 bases between them. This CDR3 comprises 17 residues.

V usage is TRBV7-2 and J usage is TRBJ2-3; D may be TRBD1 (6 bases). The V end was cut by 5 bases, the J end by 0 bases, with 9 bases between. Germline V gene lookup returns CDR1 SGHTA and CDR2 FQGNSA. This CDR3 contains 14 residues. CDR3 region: CASSGTFSTDTQYF. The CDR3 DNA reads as TGTGCCAGCAGCGGGACATTCAGCACAGATACGCAGTATTTT.

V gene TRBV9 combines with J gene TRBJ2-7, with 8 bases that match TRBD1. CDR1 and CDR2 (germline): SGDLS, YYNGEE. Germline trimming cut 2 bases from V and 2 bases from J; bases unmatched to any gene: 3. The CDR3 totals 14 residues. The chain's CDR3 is CASSVRTGTYEQYF. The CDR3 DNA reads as TGTGCCAGCAGCGTGAGGACAGGGACCTACGAGCAGTACTTC. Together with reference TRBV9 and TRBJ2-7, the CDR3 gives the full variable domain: DSGVTQTPKHLITATGQRVTLRCSPRSGDLSVYWYQQSLDQGLQFLIQYYNGEERAKGNILERFSAQQFPDLHSELNLSSLELGDSALYFCASSVRTGTYEQYFGPGTRLTVT.

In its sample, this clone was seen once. The CDR3 region is CASSSLIAGRDNEQFF. DNA for the CDR3: TGTGCCAGCAGCTCCCTAATAGCGGGGCGGGACAATGAGCAGTTCTTC. The chain joins TRBV11-2 to TRBJ2-1; 8 bases line up with TRBD2. CDR1 and CDR2 (germline): SGHAT, FQNNGV. CDR3 length: 16 amino acids. Trimming at V came to 4 bases and at J to 5 bases, leaving 10 bases not matched to a gene.

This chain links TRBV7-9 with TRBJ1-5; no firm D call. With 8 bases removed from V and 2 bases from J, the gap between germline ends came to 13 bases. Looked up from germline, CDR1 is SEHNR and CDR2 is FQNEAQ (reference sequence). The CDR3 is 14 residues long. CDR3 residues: CASCPDGGNQPQHF. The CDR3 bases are TGTGCCAGCTGCCCGGATGGAGGCAATCAGCCCCAGCATTTT.

The DNA of the CDR3 is TGTGCCAGCAGCTTCTCAAACAGGGCTGGGGCCAACGTCCTGACTTTC. Residues: CASSFSNRAGANVLTF. This chain joins TRBV11-2 and TRBJ2-6; possible D gene TRBD1, 6 bases. V lost 3 bases to trimming and J lost 2 bases, with 11 bases between them. Germline-derived CDR1 and CDR2 are SGHAT and FQNNGV. The CDR3 contains 16 residues.

Here the CDR3 reads CASRPTGRQGQPQHF. CDR3 nucleotide sequence: TGTGCCAGCAGACCGACGGGCAGGCAGGGTCAGCCCCAGCATTTT. The chain joins TRBV28 to TRBJ1-5; perhaps TRBD1 as D (5 bases). There are 15 residues in the CDR3. Germline V gene sequence: CDR1 MDHEN, CDR2 SYDVKM. The V gene lost 6 bases and the J gene lost 6 bases, with 18 bases spanning the gap.

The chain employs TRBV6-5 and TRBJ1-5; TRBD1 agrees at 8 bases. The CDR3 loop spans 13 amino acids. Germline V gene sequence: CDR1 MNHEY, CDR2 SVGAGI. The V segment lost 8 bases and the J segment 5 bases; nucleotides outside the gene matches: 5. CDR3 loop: CASGRGHDQPQHF. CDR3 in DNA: TGTGCCAGCGGCAGGGGGCATGATCAGCCCCAGCATTTT.

CDR3 region: CATSRRGGGNQPQHF. Written as DNA, the CDR3 is TGTGCCACCAGCAGGAGGGGAGGTGGCAATCAGCCCCAGCATTTT. V gene TRBV15 combines with J gene TRBJ1-5; a weak D match, TRBD1 (5 bases). This CDR3 has 15 residues. V gave up 3 bases and J gave up 2 bases, with 11 bases separating them. Germline V gene sequence: CDR1 LNHNV, CDR2 YYDKDF (reference sequence).

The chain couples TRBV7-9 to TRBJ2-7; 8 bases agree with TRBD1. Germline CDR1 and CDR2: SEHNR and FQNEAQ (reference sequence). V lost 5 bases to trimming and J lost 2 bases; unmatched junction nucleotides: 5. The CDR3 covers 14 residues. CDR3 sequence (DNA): TGTGCCAGCAGCCGACAGGGGAACCCCTACGAGCAGTACTTC. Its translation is CASSRQGNPYEQYF.

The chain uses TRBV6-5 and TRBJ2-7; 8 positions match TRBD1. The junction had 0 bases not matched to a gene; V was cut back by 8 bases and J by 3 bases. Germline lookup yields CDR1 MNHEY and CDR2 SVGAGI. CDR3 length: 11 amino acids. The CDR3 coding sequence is TGTGCCAGCGGACAGGGCTACGAGCAGTACTTC. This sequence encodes CASGQGYEQYF.

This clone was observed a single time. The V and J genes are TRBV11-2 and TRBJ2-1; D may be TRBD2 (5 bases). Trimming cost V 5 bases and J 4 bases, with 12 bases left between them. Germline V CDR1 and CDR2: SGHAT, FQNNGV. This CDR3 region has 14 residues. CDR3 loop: CASSRGSRYNEQFF. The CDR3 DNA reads TGTGCCAGCAGCCGCGGGTCTCGGTACAATGAGCAGTTCTTC.

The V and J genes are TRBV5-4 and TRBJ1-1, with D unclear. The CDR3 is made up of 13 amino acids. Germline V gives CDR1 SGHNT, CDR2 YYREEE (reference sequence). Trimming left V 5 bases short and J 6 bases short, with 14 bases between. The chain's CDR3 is CASRSPGRAEAFF. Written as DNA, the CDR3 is TGTGCCAGCAGGTCCCCTGGGAGGGCTGAAGCTTTCTTT.

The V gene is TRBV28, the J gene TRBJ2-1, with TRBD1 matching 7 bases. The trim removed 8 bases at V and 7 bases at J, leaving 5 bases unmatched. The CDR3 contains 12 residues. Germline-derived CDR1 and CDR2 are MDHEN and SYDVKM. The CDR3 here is CASGTGVNEQFF. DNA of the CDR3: TGTGCCAGCGGTACAGGGGTGAATGAGCAGTTCTTC.

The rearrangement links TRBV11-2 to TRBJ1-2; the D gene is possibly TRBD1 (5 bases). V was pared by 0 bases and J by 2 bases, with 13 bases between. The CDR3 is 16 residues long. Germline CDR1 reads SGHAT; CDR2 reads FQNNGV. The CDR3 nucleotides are TGTGCCAGCAGCTTAGAGAGGGGAGGGCAGAACTATGGCTACACCTTC. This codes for CASSLERGGQNYGYTF.

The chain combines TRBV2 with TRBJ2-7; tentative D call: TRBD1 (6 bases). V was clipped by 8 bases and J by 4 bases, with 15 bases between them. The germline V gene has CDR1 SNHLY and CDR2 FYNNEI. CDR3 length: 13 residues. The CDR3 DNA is TGTGCCAGCGGGACATTGTCGTCTTACGAGCAGTACTTC. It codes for CASGTLSSYEQYF.

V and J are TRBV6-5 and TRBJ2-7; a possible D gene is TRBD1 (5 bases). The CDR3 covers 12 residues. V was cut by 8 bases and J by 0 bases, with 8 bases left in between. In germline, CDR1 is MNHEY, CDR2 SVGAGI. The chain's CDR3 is CASARGSYEQYF. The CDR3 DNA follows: TGTGCCAGCGCAAGGGGCTCCTACGAGCAGTACTTC.

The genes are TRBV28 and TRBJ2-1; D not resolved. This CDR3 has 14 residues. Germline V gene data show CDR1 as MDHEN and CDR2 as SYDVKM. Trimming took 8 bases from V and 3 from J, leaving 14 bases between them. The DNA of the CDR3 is TGTGCCAGCCAAGCAGGTGTTTACTACAATGAGCAGTTCTTC. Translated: CASQAGVYYNEQFF.

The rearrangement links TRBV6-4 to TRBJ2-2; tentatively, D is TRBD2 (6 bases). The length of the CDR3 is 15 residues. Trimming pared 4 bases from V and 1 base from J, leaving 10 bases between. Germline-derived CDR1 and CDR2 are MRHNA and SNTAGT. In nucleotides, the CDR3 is TGTGCCAGCAGTGTACTAGCCGGGAACACCGGGGAGCTGTTTTTT. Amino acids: CASSVLAGNTGELFF.

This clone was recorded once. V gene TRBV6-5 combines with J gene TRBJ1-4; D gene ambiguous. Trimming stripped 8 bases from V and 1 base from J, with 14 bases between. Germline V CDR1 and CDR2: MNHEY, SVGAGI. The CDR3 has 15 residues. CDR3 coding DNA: TGTGCCAGCGAGGGCTCGATAGGAACTAATGAAAAACTGTTTTTT. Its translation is CASEGSIGTNEKLFF.